The sequence of this TCR beta chain was determined in a study of blood T cell repertoires in COVID-19. Overall study context: Samples taken during acute and convalescent COVID-19 were collected in the United States, Italy and Spain. The analysed material was cDNA or gDNA that came from T cells, B-cell-depleted T cells, or PBMCs.

CDR1 is MNHEY and CDR2 is SMNVEV in the germline V gene (reference sequence). The CDR3 is 14 amino acids. Trimming cost V 4 bases and J 5 bases; bases outside gene matches: 5. The data were produced by immunoSEQ multiplex PCR, yet TCRdb's version contains in-frame clones alone and is incomplete. This sample has about 430,000 clones, with roughly 89% found just once. Enrolment of Seattle patients took place during active infection, and they were followed longitudinally. The receptor comes from a young man with COVID-19, enrolled during active disease. The specimen sequenced was peripheral blood. The chain joins TRBV27 to TRBJ1-1; 9 positions agree with TRBD1. The CDR3 nucleotides are TGTGCCAGCAGTTCCCGGACAGGGGTTACTGAAGCTTTCTTT. This translates into CASSSRTGVTEAFF.